This TCR beta chain was observed in a study of control samples from healthy donors and cancer patients. The germline V gene encodes CDR1 SNHLY and CDR2 FYNNEI. The CDR3 is 15 amino acids. J gave up 3 bases and V 4 bases, and 5 bases lay outside the gene matches. Clones were read by immunoSEQ multiplex PCR, and TCRdb kept only the in-frame ones, dropping some. Counted here are 65,000 to 80,000 clones, about 90% occurring once; the ten biggest clones make up under 2.5%. Sequencing used PBMCs. The chain combines TRBV2 with TRBJ1-5; TRBD1 agrees at 8 bases. The TCR originated in a woman aged 60-70 years with head and neck cancer. The CDR3 bases are TGTGCCAGCAGTGCGGGACAGGCGACCAATCAGCCCCAGCATTTT. Translated: CASSAGQATNQPQHF.